This TCR beta chain was recovered during a study of T cell responses to AZD1222 COVID-19 vaccine. Study details: Recipients boosted at about 4 weeks or about 12 weeks are pooled. Overall study results and limits: Repertoires in all cases were sampled only once the peak T cell response had passed.

To note about this clone: Its antigen is currently unknown.

Clones were sequenced by immunoSEQ multiplex PCR, and TCRdb holds only the in-frame ones, with some missing. The sample has 96,000 or so clones; 85% to 90% are singletons. The sequencing here drew on peripheral blood, taken on day 0 of AZD1222 vaccination. This clonotype originated in an adult in good health.

Here the CDR3 reads CASSYSGAGGGYEQYF. In DNA form, the CDR3 reads TGTGCCAGCAGTTACTCCGGGGCAGGGGGCGGCTACGAGCAGTACTTC. V usage is TRBV6-6 and J usage is TRBJ2-7; 8 nucleotides agree with TRBD1. The CDR3 totals 16 residues. Germline-derived CDR1 and CDR2 are MNHNY and SVGAGI (reference sequence). The V gene end was trimmed by 0 bases and the J gene end by 3 bases; junction bases not matched to a gene: 7.